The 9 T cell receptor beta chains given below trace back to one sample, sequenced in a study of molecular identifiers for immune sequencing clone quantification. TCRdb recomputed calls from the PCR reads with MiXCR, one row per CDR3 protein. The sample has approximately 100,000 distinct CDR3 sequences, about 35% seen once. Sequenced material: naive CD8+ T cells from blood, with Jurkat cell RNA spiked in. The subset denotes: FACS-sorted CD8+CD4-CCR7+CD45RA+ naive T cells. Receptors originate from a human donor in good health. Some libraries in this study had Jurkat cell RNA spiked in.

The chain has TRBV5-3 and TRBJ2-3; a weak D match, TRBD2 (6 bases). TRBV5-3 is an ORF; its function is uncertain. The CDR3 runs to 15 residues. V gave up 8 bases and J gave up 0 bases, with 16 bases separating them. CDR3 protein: CASSAGRVSTDTQYF. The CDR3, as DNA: TGTGCCAGCAGTGCGGGACGGGTTAGCACAGATACGCAGTATTTT.

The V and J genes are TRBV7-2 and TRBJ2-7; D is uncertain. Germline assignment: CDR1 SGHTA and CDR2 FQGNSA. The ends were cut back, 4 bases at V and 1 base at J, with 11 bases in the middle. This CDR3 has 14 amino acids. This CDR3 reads CASSSSDQSYEQYF. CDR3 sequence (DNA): TGTGCCAGCAGCTCCTCTGACCAGTCCTACGAGCAGTACTTC.

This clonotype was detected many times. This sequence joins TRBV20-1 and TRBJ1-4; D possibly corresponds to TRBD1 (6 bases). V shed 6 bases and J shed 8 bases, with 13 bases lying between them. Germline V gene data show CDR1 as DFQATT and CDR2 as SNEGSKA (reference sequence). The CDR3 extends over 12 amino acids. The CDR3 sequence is CSANSQGEKLFF. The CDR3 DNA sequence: TGCAGTGCCAACTCGCAGGGGGAAAAACTGTTTTTT.

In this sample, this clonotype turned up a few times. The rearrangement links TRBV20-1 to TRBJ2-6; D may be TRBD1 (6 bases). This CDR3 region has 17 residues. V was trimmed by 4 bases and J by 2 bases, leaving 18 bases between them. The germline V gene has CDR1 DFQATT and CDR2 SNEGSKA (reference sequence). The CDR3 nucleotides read TGCAGTGCTAATCACCCGGACAGACTTGCTGGGGCCAACGTCCTGACTTTC. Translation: CSANHPDRLAGANVLTF.

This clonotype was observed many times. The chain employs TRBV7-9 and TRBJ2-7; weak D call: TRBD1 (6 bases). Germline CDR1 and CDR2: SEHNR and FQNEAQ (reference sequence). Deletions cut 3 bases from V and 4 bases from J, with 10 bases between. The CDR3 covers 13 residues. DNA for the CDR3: TGTGCCAGCAGCTTTGGGACACTGTACGAGCAGTACTTC. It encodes CASSFGTLYEQYF.

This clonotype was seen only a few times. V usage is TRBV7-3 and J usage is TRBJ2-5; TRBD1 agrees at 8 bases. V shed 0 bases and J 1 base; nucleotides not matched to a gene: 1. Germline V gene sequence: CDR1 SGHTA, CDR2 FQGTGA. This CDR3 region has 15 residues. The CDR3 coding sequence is TGTGCCAGCAGCTTAACGGGGACAGGCCAAGAGACCCAGTACTTC. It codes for CASSLTGTGQETQYF.

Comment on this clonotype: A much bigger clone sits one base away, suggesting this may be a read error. The CDR3 protein is CASRYRAYDYTF. CDR3 nucleotides: TGTGCCAGCAGATACAGGGCCTATGACTACACCTTC. This rearrangement joins TRBV28 to TRBJ1-2, with D tentatively TRBD1 (6 bases). The germline V gene encodes CDR1 MDHEN and CDR2 SYDVKM. CDR3 length: 12 amino acids.

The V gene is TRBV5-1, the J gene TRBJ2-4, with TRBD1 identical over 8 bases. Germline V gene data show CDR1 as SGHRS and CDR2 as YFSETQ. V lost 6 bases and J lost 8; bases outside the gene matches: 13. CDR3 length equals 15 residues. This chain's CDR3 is CASTPHPGGQDIQYF. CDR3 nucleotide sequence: TGCGCCAGCACCCCCCACCCAGGGGGCCAAGACATTCAGTACTTC. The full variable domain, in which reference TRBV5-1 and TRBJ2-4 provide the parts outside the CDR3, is KAGVTQTPRYLIKTRGQQVTLSCSPISGHRSVSWYQQTPGQGLQFLFEYFSETQRNKGNFPGRFSGRQFSNSRSEMNVSTLELGDSALYLCASTPHPGGQDIQYFGAGTRLSVL.

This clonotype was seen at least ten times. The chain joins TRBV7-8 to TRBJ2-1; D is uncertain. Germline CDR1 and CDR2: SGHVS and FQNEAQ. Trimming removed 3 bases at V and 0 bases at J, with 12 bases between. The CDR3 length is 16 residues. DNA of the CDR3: TGTGCCAGCAGCTTGAGTAGCCGCAGCTCCTACAATGAGCAGTTCTTC. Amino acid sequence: CASSLSSRSSYNEQFF.